Shown below are 28 T cell receptor beta chains from a single sample sequenced in a study of CD8+ T cells in alopecia areata. After isolation, RNA underwent reverse transcription to generate cDNA as the sequencing template. The repertoire was sequenced with immunoSEQ multiplex PCR; TCRdb's copy has only in-frame clones and lacks some. The data contain about 110,000 clones, over 55% of them singletons. Sequencing was carried out using NKG2D-low CD8+ T cells sorted from blood. The receptor source for this set is a human donor with alopecia areata.

This clone appeared a few times. The V gene is TRBV7-3, the J gene TRBJ2-3; 8 bases are shared with TRBD2. The V gene end was trimmed by 4 bases and the J gene end by 3 bases; junction bases not matched to a gene: 9. This CDR3 contains 16 residues. From germline, CDR1 is SGHTA and CDR2 FQGTGA. The CDR3 coding sequence is TGTGCCAGCAGCTCACAGCCGGGACTAGTGACAGATACGCAGTATTTT. Translation: CASSSQPGLVTDTQYF.

This clone has more than one count but fewer than ten. V gene TRBV2 combines with J gene TRBJ2-2; no clear D gene. Germline CDR1 reads SNHLY; CDR2 reads FYNNEI. The CDR3 consists of 11 residues. The V end was cut by 8 bases, the J end by 8 bases, with 9 bases between. This CDR3 reads CASGPVGELFF. CDR3 coding DNA: TGTGCCAGCGGGCCGGTGGGGGAGCTGTTTTTT.

The J gene is TRBJ2-1, the V gene TRBV28, with D unclear. Germline V CDR1 and CDR2: MDHEN, SYDVKM. The V gene lost 7 bases and the J gene lost 7 bases, with 23 bases spanning the gap. This CDR3 contains 16 residues. The chain's CDR3 is CASTLARAQGVNEQFF. In DNA form, the CDR3 reads TGTGCCAGCACCCTTGCTAGGGCCCAAGGTGTGAATGAGCAGTTCTTC. Combining the CDR3 with reference TRBV28 and TRBJ2-1 gives the whole variable domain DVKVTQSSRYLVKRTGEKVFLECVQDMDHENMFWYRQDPGLGLRLIYFSYDVKMKEKGDIPEGYSVSREKKERFSLILESASTNQTSMYLCASTLARAQGVNEQFFGPGTRLTVL.

This clone is a singleton in its sample. V is TRBV12-5 and J is TRBJ1-2; 8 bases align to TRBD1. This CDR3 is 14 amino acids long. V lost 1 base and J lost 2; bases outside the gene matches: 0. Germline CDR1 and CDR2: LGHNT and FRNRAP. The CDR3 DNA reads as TGTGCTAGTGGTTTGGACAGGGGGAACTATGGCTACACCTTC. Translation gives CASGLDRGNYGYTF.

This clone has more than one count but fewer than ten. The rearrangement uses TRBV11-2 and TRBJ2-1, with D perhaps TRBD2 (6 bases). CDR1 SGHAT and CDR2 FQNNGV come from the germline V gene. The CDR3 runs to 14 residues. V lost 5 bases to trimming and J lost 4 bases, with 12 bases between them. The DNA of the CDR3 is TGTGCCAGCAGCCCCGCGGGACCGTACAATGAGCAGTTCTTC. Amino acid sequence: CASSPAGPYNEQFF.

This clone has more than one count but fewer than ten. V gene TRBV11-2 combines with J gene TRBJ2-7, with D hard to call. The V and J ends lost 6 bases and 2 bases respectively, with 8 bases between them. This CDR3 contains 12 residues. Germline V gives CDR1 SGHAT, CDR2 FQNNGV. The CDR3 DNA is TGTGCCAGCAGAGATCTAACCTACGAGCAGTACTTC. Its translation is CASRDLTYEQYF.

The V and J genes are TRBV27 and TRBJ1-2; TRBD1 might be the D (5 bases). The CDR3 spans 15 residues. Germline lookup yields CDR1 MNHEY and CDR2 SMNVEV (reference sequence). Deletions cut 5 bases from V and 4 bases from J, with 17 bases between. The chain's CDR3 is CASSPPGLLAYGYTF. The CDR3 DNA is TGTGCCAGCAGTCCTCCGGGACTCCTGGCCTATGGCTACACCTTC.

This chain joins TRBV5-1 and TRBJ2-7, with TRBD1 as a possible D gene (5 bases). This CDR3 comprises 13 residues. V lost 5 bases and J 3 bases, leaving 12 bases between the germline ends. CDR1 and CDR2 (germline): SGHRS, YFSETQ. The CDR3 DNA is TGCGCCAGCAGTAGGGGTTCTGACTACGAGCAGTACTTC. It encodes CASSRGSDYEQYF.

This chain links TRBV27 with TRBJ1-5, with D maybe TRBD1 (6 bases). CDR3 size: 19 residues. Trimming took 0 bases from V and 0 from J, leaving 18 bases between them. The germline gives CDR1 MNHEY, CDR2 SMNVEV (reference sequence). The CDR3 reads CASSLSGTSLQGSNQPQHF. The CDR3 nucleotides read TGTGCCAGCAGTTTATCGGGAACCTCTTTACAGGGTAGCAATCAGCCCCAGCATTTT.

This rearrangement joins TRBV2 to TRBJ2-3; maybe TRBD2 (5 bases). Between the trimmed V and J ends, which lost 0 bases and 6 bases, there was a span of 10 bases. The CDR3 extends over 14 amino acids. Germline V gene sequence: CDR1 SNHLY, CDR2 FYNNEI. Here the CDR3 reads CASSEATERDTQYF. CDR3 sequence (DNA): TGTGCCAGCAGTGAAGCGACGGAGCGGGATACGCAGTATTTT.

This clone was observed a few times. The gene calls are TRBV4-1 and TRBJ1-1; possible D gene TRBD1, 5 bases. The CDR3 runs to 13 residues. From germline, CDR1 is MGHRA and CDR2 YSYEKL. The V and J ends lost 2 bases and 12 bases respectively, with 16 bases between them. CDR3 protein: CASSQSQGLGTFF. In DNA, the CDR3 is TGCGCCAGCAGCCAAAGCCAGGGCTTGGGAACTTTCTTT.

This sequence joins TRBV5-1 and TRBJ2-7; D possibly corresponds to TRBD1 (5 bases). The CDR3 has 17 amino acids. The ends were cut back, 4 bases at V and 4 bases at J, with 24 bases in the middle. Per germline, CDR1 SGHRS and CDR2 YFSETQ. CDR3 sequence: CASSLGIDGHLRYEQYF. CDR3 in DNA: TGCGCCAGCAGCCTCGGAATTGACGGACACCTCAGGTACGAGCAGTACTTC.

V and J are TRBV7-6 and TRBJ2-6; 8 bases agree with TRBD2. There are 15 residues in the CDR3. CDR1 and CDR2 (germline): SGHVS, FNYEAQ. The V segment lost 3 bases and the J segment 2 bases; nucleotides outside the gene matches: 0. The DNA of the CDR3 is TGTGCCAGCAGCTTCGGGGGGGCTGGGGCCAACGTCCTGACTTTC. This gives the protein CASSFGGAGANVLTF.

This clone has just a few counts. The chain combines TRBV13 with TRBJ1-1; 9 nucleotides line up with TRBD1. The CDR3 is 16 residues long. After removal of 3 bases from V and 0 bases from J, the junction contained 5 bases not matched to a gene. The germline V gene encodes CDR1 PRHDT and CDR2 FYEKMQ (reference sequence). The CDR3 spells CASSFGQGNMNTEAFF. The CDR3 DNA sequence: TGTGCCAGCAGCTTCGGACAGGGGAACATGAACACTGAAGCTTTCTTT.

The chain couples TRBV15 to TRBJ2-7; D is unresolved. The V and J ends lost 0 bases and 0 bases respectively, with 6 bases between them. The CDR3 has 14 residues. CDR1 and CDR2 (germline): LNHNV, YYDKDF (reference sequence). In nucleotides, the CDR3 is TGTGCCACCAGCAGAGAGGCGGCCTCCTACGAGCAGTACTTC. Its translation: CATSREAASYEQYF.

This chain joins TRBV13 and TRBJ1-4; weak D call: TRBD1 (5 bases). CDR1 is PRHDT, CDR2 FYEKMQ, per germline (reference sequence). This CDR3 comprises 14 residues. Trimming removed 4 bases from V and 8 bases from J, with 14 bases in between. CDR3 protein: CASSSGTDGEKLFF. CDR3 bases: TGTGCCAGCAGCTCCGGGACTGACGGGGAAAAACTGTTTTTT.

The gene calls are TRBV27 and TRBJ1-5; D unresolved. The CDR3 loop spans 14 amino acids. Trimming pared 2 bases from V and 6 bases from J, leaving 11 bases between. Germline V gives CDR1 MNHEY, CDR2 SMNVEV (reference sequence). CDR3 protein: CASSLQAARQPQHF. CDR3 sequence (DNA): TGTGCCAGCAGTTTACAAGCCGCCCGTCAGCCCCAGCATTTT.

This chain connects TRBV19 to TRBJ2-3; the match to TRBD2 covers 11 bases. After removal of 3 bases from V and 2 bases from J, the junction contained 7 bases not matched to a gene. This CDR3 comprises 17 residues. The germline V gene encodes CDR1 LNHDA and CDR2 SQIVND (reference sequence). The DNA for the CDR3 is TGTGCCAGTAGTATCAGCCCGACTAGCGGGATCACAGATACGCAGTATTTT. It codes for CASSISPTSGITDTQYF.

The sample holds a few counts of this clone. The chain uses TRBV13 and TRBJ2-7; tentatively, D is TRBD1 (6 bases). The CDR3 is made up of 13 amino acids. The germline V gene has CDR1 PRHDT and CDR2 FYEKMQ (reference sequence). V shed 5 bases and J shed 6 bases, with 14 bases lying between them. The CDR3 DNA is TGTGCCAGCAGCAGAAGGGGGAATAGCGAGCAGTACTTC. As protein: CASSRRGNSEQYF.

The CDR3 bases are TGTGCCAGCAGTGATGGGACCGGATCCTACAATGAGCAGTTCTTC. This encodes CASSDGTGSYNEQFF. The rearrangement joins TRBV2 to TRBJ2-1; D possibly uses TRBD1 or TRBD2 (5 bases each). The CDR3 length is 15 residues. The germline V gene has CDR1 SNHLY and CDR2 FYNNEI. V dropped 3 bases and J dropped 1 base, with 10 bases sitting between them.

V usage is TRBV7-3 and J usage is TRBJ2-7, with D maybe TRBD1 (7 bases). CDR3 length: 19 amino acids. In germline, CDR1 is SGHTA, CDR2 FQGTGA. Trimming stripped 2 bases from V and 3 bases from J, with 26 bases between. CDR3 sequence: CASSLSVRDRPSRIYEQYF. The CDR3 DNA reads TGTGCCAGCAGCTTATCAGTGCGGGACAGACCCTCCAGGATCTACGAGCAGTACTTC. The entire variable domain, with the rest obtained from reference TRBV7-3 and TRBJ2-7, is as follows: GAGVSQTPSNKVTEKGKYVELRCDPISGHTALYWYRQSLGQGPEFLIYFQGTGAADDSGLPNDRFFAVRPEGSVSTLKIQRTERGDSAVYLCASSLSVRDRPSRIYEQYFGPGTRLTVT.

Remarks on this clone: Mismatch with germline at one junction end may stem from a read error. The chain couples TRBV13 to TRBJ2-5; 13 bases are shared with TRBD2. The germline gives CDR1 PRHDT, CDR2 FYEKMQ (reference sequence). The CDR3 is 11 amino acids. CDR3 loop: CASSSGTSGDF. In nucleotides, the CDR3 is TGTGCCAGCAGCTCAGGGACTAGCGGGGACTTC.

The chain carries TRBV27 and TRBJ1-5; 7 bases agree with TRBD1. The CDR3 totals 14 residues. In germline, CDR1 is MNHEY, CDR2 SMNVEV (reference sequence). J lost 6 bases, V lost 5 bases, and 7 bases had no gene match. The CDR3 loop reads CASSPHRGGQPQHF. The CDR3 DNA reads TGTGCCAGCAGTCCCCACAGGGGTGGTCAGCCCCAGCATTTT.

The V and J genes are TRBV14 and TRBJ2-7; 7 bases agree with TRBD1. V dropped 0 bases and J dropped 5; count of bases not matched to a gene: 7. Germline V gives CDR1 SGHDN, CDR2 FVKESK. CDR3 length: 15 residues. CDR3: CASSQEGGILNEQYF. DNA for the CDR3: TGTGCCAGCAGCCAAGAAGGGGGCATCCTCAACGAGCAGTACTTC.

The chain recombines TRBV6-6 with TRBJ2-3; D unresolved. V was clipped by 2 bases and J by 5 bases, with 11 bases between them. This CDR3 is built from 14 residues. Germline V gene sequence: CDR1 MNHNY, CDR2 SVGAGI (reference sequence). CDR3 sequence: CASSYTLSGDTQYF. The CDR3 DNA follows: TGTGCCAGCAGTTACACACTCTCAGGAGATACGCAGTATTTT.

This rearrangement joins TRBV7-6 to TRBJ2-3, with 8 positions matching TRBD1. From germline, CDR1 is SGHVS and CDR2 FNYEAQ. This CDR3 is built from 15 residues. The V segment lost 5 bases and the J segment 5 bases; nucleotides outside the gene matches: 9. DNA for the CDR3: TGTGCCAGCAGCGTAAGGACAGGGAATTTAGATACGCAGTATTTT. Residues: CASSVRTGNLDTQYF.

The J gene is TRBJ2-7, the V gene TRBV27; D is possibly TRBD1 (6 bases). V was trimmed by 6 bases and J by 4 bases, leaving 13 bases between them. Germline loops: CDR1 MNHEY, CDR2 SMNVEV (reference sequence). The CDR3 covers 13 residues. The CDR3 loop is CASRGAGEYEQYF. The CDR3 DNA sequence: TGTGCCAGCAGAGGGGCAGGGGAATACGAGCAGTACTTC.

This chain connects TRBV27 to TRBJ2-6; D is undetermined. The CDR3 totals 12 residues. The V gene's germline CDR1 is MNHEY and CDR2 SMNVEV (reference sequence). Trimming shortened V by 6 bases and J by 0 bases, and 0 bases separated the two germline ends. CDR3 residues: CASSSGANVLTF. CDR3 sequence (DNA): TGTGCCAGCAGCTCTGGGGCCAACGTCCTGACTTTC.